Included here is one TCR beta chain sequence, with context. Original handling: Amplifying reference gene primers gave estimates of nucleated cell counts. The data were produced by immunoSEQ multiplex PCR, yet TCRdb's version contains in-frame clones alone and is incomplete. D and trimming come from the DNA, and the V and J calls and clone size come from that table. Among 53,000 or so clones listed, 90% to 95% were seen once. The record originates from a study of blood T cell repertoires in COVID-19. The CDR3 spans 14 residues. V lost 2 bases, J lost 1 base, and 8 bases lay in between. CDR1 and CDR2 (germline): SGHAT, FQDESV (reference sequence).

The clonotype comes from a human donor in a cohort sampled during active COVID-19. Sequences were obtained from peripheral blood. The rearrangement joins TRBV11-1 to TRBJ1-1; no reliable D call. The CDR3 nucleotides are TGTGCCAGCAGCTTATTAGCAACGAACACTGAAGCTTTCTTT. This translates into CASSLLATNTEAFF.